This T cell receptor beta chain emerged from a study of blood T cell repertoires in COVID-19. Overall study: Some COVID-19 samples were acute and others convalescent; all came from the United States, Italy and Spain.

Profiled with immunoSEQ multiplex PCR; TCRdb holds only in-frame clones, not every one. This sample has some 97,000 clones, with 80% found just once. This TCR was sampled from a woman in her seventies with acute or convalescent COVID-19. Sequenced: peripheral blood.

The CDR3 coding sequence is TGTGCCAGCGGGACAGGGGCAATTGTGGATGGCTACACCTTC. Translating it yields CASGTGAIVDGYTF. V and J are TRBV28 and TRBJ1-2, with TRBD1 matching 10 bases. Trimming took 8 bases from V and 6 from J; bases not matched to a gene: 9. CDR3 length: 14 amino acids. CDR1 is MDHEN and CDR2 is SYDVKM in the germline V gene.